The clone carrying this T cell receptor beta chain came up a few times. This entry is derived from a study of T-cell memory formation after mild COVID-19. Study at large: Largely donor-specific sequence clusters came from a couple of donors.

In germline, CDR1 is MNHNY, CDR2 SVGAGI (reference sequence). The V gene end was trimmed by 0 bases and the J gene end by 4 bases; junction bases not matched to a gene: 12. This CDR3 has 18 amino acids. TCRdb re-analysed the 5' RACE reads in MiXCR, keeping a single row per CDR3 protein. The sample lists some 150,000 distinct CDR3 sequences, around 15% seen once, with about 27% in the top ten. The TCR was taken from an adult woman who had mild COVID-19 (a few samples of this study predate the infection). Cell type and time point are not known. The source material was PBMCs or a T cell subset sorted from them (not recorded which). The chain carries TRBV6-6 and TRBJ1-2; 9 nucleotides match TRBD1. The CDR3 bases are TGTGCCAGCAGTTACTCGGTAGAACAGGGGGCAGAGCGCTATGGCTACACCTTC. It translates to CASSYSVEQGAERYGYTF.